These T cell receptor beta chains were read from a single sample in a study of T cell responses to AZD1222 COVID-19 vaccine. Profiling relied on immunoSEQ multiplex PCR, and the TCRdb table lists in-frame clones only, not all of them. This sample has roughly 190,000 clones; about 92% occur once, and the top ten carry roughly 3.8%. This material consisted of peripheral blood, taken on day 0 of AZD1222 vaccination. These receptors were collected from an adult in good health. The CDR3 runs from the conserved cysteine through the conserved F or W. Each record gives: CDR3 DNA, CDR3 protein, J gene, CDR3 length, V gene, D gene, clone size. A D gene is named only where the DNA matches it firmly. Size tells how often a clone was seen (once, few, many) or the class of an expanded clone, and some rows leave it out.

TGCGCCAGCAGCCGTTCTGTGGACAGGAATGCGCCCTACGAGCAGTACTTC CASSRSVDRNAPYEQYF TRBJ2-7 17 TRBV4-1 TRBD1 NA
TGTGCCAGCAGTGAAGCGCAGGGGAACAATGAGCAGTTCTTC CASSEAQGNNEQFF TRBJ2-1 14 TRBV6-1 NA NA
TGTGCCAGCCTATTGTCGCGACAGAACAGGCTCTTC CASLLSRQNRLF TRBJ2-1 12 TRBV21-1 NA NA
TGTGCCAGCTCACCAAGGACAAAGAACACTGAAGCTTTCTTT CASSPRTKNTEAFF TRBJ1-1 14 TRBV18 NA NA
TGTGCCAGCAGCGGACAGGGTTTAGGAGGCTACACCTTC CASSGQGLGGYTF TRBJ1-2 13 TRBV7-2 TRBD1 NA
TGTGCCAGCTCACCCCTGAGTAGCGGGAGCTCCTACAATGAGCAGTTCTTC CASSPLSSGSSYNEQFF TRBJ2-1 17 TRBV18 TRBD2 NA
TGTGCCAGCAGTTTGAACTCCTACGAGCAGTACTTC CASSLNSYEQYF TRBJ2-7 12 TRBV6-5 NA NA
TGTGCCAGCAGTGCCGACAGACTAGCGGGCACAGATACGCAGTATTTT CASSADRLAGTDTQYF TRBJ2-3 16 TRBV6-1 TRBD2 NA
TGCGCCAGCAGAGACCCGACAGGGAGCAATCAGCCCCAGCATTTT CASRDPTGSNQPQHF TRBJ1-5 15 TRBV10-2 TRBD1 NA
TGTGCCAGCAGCCGTGACAGGGGAGGCTCCTACGAGCAGTACTTC CASSRDRGGSYEQYF TRBJ2-7 15 TRBV7-6 TRBD1 few
TGTGCCAGCAGCTTGGGACAGGGGCTGAACACTGAAGCTTTCTTT CASSLGQGLNTEAFF TRBJ1-1 15 TRBV13 TRBD1 NA
TGTGCCAGCAGCTTCGGGACAGTCGGAAACACCATATATTTT CASSFGTVGNTIYF TRBJ1-3 14 TRBV5-4 TRBD1 NA
TGTGCCAGCAGTTCCCACAGGGATATCCAAGAGACCCAGTACTTC CASSSHRDIQETQYF TRBJ2-5 15 TRBV25-1 NA few
TGTGCCAGCATCGAGGGACAGGGGGCCTACGAGCAGTACTTC CASIEGQGAYEQYF TRBJ2-7 14 TRBV6-5 TRBD1 once
TGTGCCAGCAGCGGCGCAGGGGGTCGAATGAACACTGAAGCTTTCTTT CASSGAGGRMNTEAFF TRBJ1-1 16 TRBV5-5 TRBD1 NA
TGTGCCAGCAGCTTAGGTCCTAACTACACCTTC CASSLGPNYTF TRBJ1-2 11 TRBV11-2 NA NA
TGTGCCATACAGGGGGCTAGCAATCAGCCCCAGCATTTT CAIQGASNQPQHF TRBJ1-5 13 TRBV19 TRBD1 once
TGCGCCAGCAGCTTGACTAGTCCTCAAGAGACCCAGTACTTC CASSLTSPQETQYF TRBJ2-5 14 TRBV5-1 NA NA
TGTGCCAGCAGTGAAGGGTCGGCTAATGAAAAACTGTTTTTT CASSEGSANEKLFF TRBJ1-4 14 TRBV6-1 NA NA
TGTGCCAGCAGCCAGGAGGTTCCAGGGACCTACGAGCAGTACTTC CASSQEVPGTYEQYF TRBJ2-7 15 TRBV27 NA NA
TGTGCCAGCTCATCGGCGGGGAACAGCCTGAGGGTAGGAAAACTGTTTTTT CASSSAGNSLRVGKLFF TRBJ1-4 17 TRBV18 NA NA
TGTGCCAGTAGCATACAGGGAAAGAATGAGCAGTTCTTC CASSIQGKNEQFF TRBJ2-1 13 TRBV19 NA NA
TGTGCCAGCAGCTCGGAGAGGTGGATCTATGGCTACACCTTC CASSSERWIYGYTF TRBJ1-2 14 TRBV5-8 NA NA
TGTGCCAGCAGCTTGCGAACCCTTGCAACTAATGAAAAACTGTTTTTT CASSLRTLATNEKLFF TRBJ1-4 16 TRBV5-4 NA NA
TGTGCCAGCAGCTTTAGGTCAGGGGCCAATCAGCCCCAGCATTTT CASSFRSGANQPQHF TRBJ1-5 15 TRBV5-5 NA NA
TGTGCCAGCAGTCAGACTTCAGGGGGCAATCAGCCCCAGCATTTT CASSQTSGGNQPQHF TRBJ1-5 15 TRBV28 NA few
TGTGCCACCCGCGAAGGCAGGAGGTTCTATGGCTACACCTTC CATREGRRFYGYTF TRBJ1-2 14 TRBV27 NA NA
TGTGCCAGCAGCAAACCGGGACAGGGAAGAACCGGGGAGCTGTTTTTT CASSKPGQGRTGELFF TRBJ2-2 16 TRBV7-8 TRBD1 NA
TGTGCCAGCAGCTTGGAGAGCTCCTATAATTCACCCCTCCACTTT CASSLESSYNSPLHF TRBJ1-6 15 TRBV5-6 NA NA
TGCGCCAGCAGCTTGGACGCTGACTTC CASSLDADF TRBJ1-2 9 TRBV5-1 NA once
TGTGCCAGCAGCTCTAAACGACCCGGGACAGCGAATGGAAACACCATATATTTT CASSSKRPGTANGNTIYF TRBJ1-3 18 TRBV5-8 TRBD1 NA
TGTGCCAGCAGTATCGGGACACAGCAGTACTTC CASSIGTQQYF TRBJ2-7 11 TRBV6-5 NA NA
TGTGCCAGCAGTCTCCGACAGGCGCAAGCCCTCCACTTT CASSLRQAQALHF TRBJ1-6 13 TRBV12-3/TRBV12-4 NA NA
TGTGCCACCTCCTATGCAGGGGATCAGCCCCAGCATTTT CATSYAGDQPQHF TRBJ1-5 13 TRBV6-5 NA NA
TGTGCCAGCAGCTTAGCTAGGGGCAGGGTGAGGTACTTC CASSLARGRVRYF TRBJ2-7 13 TRBV11-2 NA NA
TGTGCCAGCAGCAGGGGGGCTCAGCCCCAGCATTTT CASSRGAQPQHF TRBJ1-5 12 TRBV25-1 TRBD1 NA
TGTGCCATCAGTGAGAGGACGGGCTACGAGCAGTACTTC CAISERTGYEQYF TRBJ2-7 13 TRBV10-3 NA NA
TGCAGCGTTGACGGTCCGGGACATATGAACACTGAAGCTTTCTTT CSVDGPGHMNTEAFF TRBJ1-1 15 TRBV29-1 NA NA
TGTGCTAGTGGTTTGGTGGGCGTAGCGGGAATGGTGGGCAATGAGCAGTTCTTC CASGLVGVAGMVGNEQFF TRBJ2-1 18 TRBV12-5 TRBD2 NA
TGTGCCAGCACCCGGGGCACCGACCTCGGAAACACCATATATTTT CASTRGTDLGNTIYF TRBJ1-3 15 TRBV5-5 NA NA
TGCGCCAGCAGCTTGGGATCGGTGGGGCGCGGCTACACCTTC CASSLGSVGRGYTF TRBJ1-2 14 TRBV5-1 NA NA
TGTGCCAGCCATCAGGGGGGAGATGAAAAACTGTTTTTT CASHQGGDEKLFF TRBJ1-4 13 TRBV6-5 TRBD1 NA
TGTGCCAGCAGCTTGGCGGTCGTGTGGGGCCTGAACACTGAAGCTTTCTTT CASSLAVVWGLNTEAFF TRBJ1-1 17 TRBV5-6 NA NA
TGTGCCAGTAACTCTGGGATTTCCGAAGCTTTCTTT CASNSGISEAFF TRBJ1-1 12 TRBV19 NA NA
TGTGCCAGCAGCTCCCCGGACAGGGGGTCAAGGGAGCAGTACTTC CASSSPDRGSREQYF TRBJ2-7 15 TRBV13 TRBD1 NA
TGTGCCAGCAGCCAGGACTTTGGGTCCCTTAAAGTCTATGGCTACACCTTC CASSQDFGSLKVYGYTF TRBJ1-2 17 TRBV4-2 NA NA
TGTGCCAGCCAAGAGGGATCAGGGTATGAAAAACTGTTTTTT CASQEGSGYEKLFF TRBJ1-4 14 TRBV7-9 NA NA
TGTGCCAGCAGTCCAAGTGGGGGATTATCCTACGAGCAGTACTTC CASSPSGGLSYEQYF TRBJ2-7 15 TRBV6-5 NA NA
TGTGCCAGCAGCCCCTGGCAGGGGCGATACTCCTACGAGCAGTACTTC CASSPWQGRYSYEQYF TRBJ2-7 16 TRBV7-2 NA NA
TGTGCCAGCAGCCTAAGACCAGGAAATGAGCAGTTCTTC CASSLRPGNEQFF TRBJ2-1 13 TRBV11-2 NA NA
TGTGCCAGCTCACCAAGGACAGGGCAGGGTTCGGCCCAGCATTTT CASSPRTGQGSAQHF TRBJ1-5 15 TRBV18 TRBD1 NA
TGTGCCAGTAGTATACCGGGGGCGGGTGAAAAACTGTTTTTT CASSIPGAGEKLFF TRBJ1-4 14 TRBV19 NA NA
TGTGCCAGCGGATCCTTGGGGTATTCAAACATTCAGTACTTC CASGSLGYSNIQYF TRBJ2-4 14 TRBV6-5 NA NA
TGTGCCAGCAGCCAAGAAAGGGCCCTTACAGGGAAGAACTATGGCTACACCTTC CASSQERALTGKNYGYTF TRBJ1-2 18 TRBV4-2 NA NA
TGTGCCAGCAGTGAATATAAGGGGACAGGCGGGGAGACCCAGTACTTC CASSEYKGTGGETQYF TRBJ2-5 16 TRBV25-1 TRBD1 NA
TGTGCCAGCAGCCCTACAGGGGGTGAAACACCCCTCCACTTT CASSPTGGETPLHF TRBJ1-6 14 TRBV4-2 TRBD1 NA
TGCGCCAGCAGCTTCTCCGGGACTTTTTCCACCGGGGAGCTGTTTTTT CASSFSGTFSTGELFF TRBJ2-2 16 TRBV4-1 NA NA
TGTGCCAGTAGTGGGACAGGGCGCACTGAAGCTTTCTTT CASSGTGRTEAFF TRBJ1-1 13 TRBV19 TRBD1 NA
TGCAGCGTCAGGGACGGACTCTATGGCTACACCTTC CSVRDGLYGYTF TRBJ1-2 12 TRBV29-1 NA NA
TGTGCCAGCAGCCCGAGGCGGCTGTTCCCTTCCTACGAGCAGTACTTC CASSPRRLFPSYEQYF TRBJ2-7 16 TRBV7-8 NA NA